Presented here are 10 T cell receptor beta chains from one specimen sequenced in a study of memory CD4+ T cells and cytomegalovirus serostatus. Single viable CD3+CD4+CD8-CD45RO+ cells were sorted as the memory CD4+ T cells. The protocol was immunoSEQ multiplex PCR, while the TCRdb copy is restricted to in-frame clones and leaves out a portion. The sample includes around 53,000 clones, approximately 82% of them seen just once. Sequencing was carried out using memory CD4+ T cells from blood. The receptors derive from an adult in good health and CMV-seropositive.

This clone was counted between two and nine times. The rearrangement links TRBV5-5 to TRBJ2-3; D tentatively fits TRBD1 or TRBD2 (5 bases each). Germline values: CDR1 SGHKS, CDR2 YYEKEE (reference sequence). The CDR3 is 15 residues long. V lost 5 bases and J 6 bases, leaving 19 bases between the germline ends. The CDR3 sequence: CASRSLAQGFDTQYF. DNA for the CDR3: TGTGCCAGCAGATCCCTAGCCCAGGGTTTCGATACGCAGTATTTT.

The genes are TRBV28 and TRBJ2-1; the D is unclear. Germline CDR1 is MDHEN and CDR2 is SYDVKM. This CDR3 comprises 11 residues. Between the trimmed V and J ends, which lost 7 bases and 7 bases, there was a span of 8 bases. CDR3 protein: CASTQENEQFF. Here the CDR3 DNA reads TGTGCCAGCACCCAGGAAAATGAGCAGTTCTTC.

The J gene is TRBJ1-5, the V gene TRBV6-4; D not certain. CDR1 is MRHNA and CDR2 is SNTAGT in the germline V gene. Trimming left V 5 bases short and J 0 bases short, with 5 bases between. The CDR3 runs to 13 residues. CDR3 residues: CASSSSSNQPQHF. DNA of the CDR3: TGTGCCAGCAGTTCTTCTAGCAATCAGCCCCAGCATTTT.

A few counts support this clone. V usage is TRBV18 and J usage is TRBJ1-4; no definite D call. V lost 4 bases and J 12 bases, leaving 12 bases between the germline ends. There are 12 residues in the CDR3. Germline V gene sequence: CDR1 KGHSH, CDR2 LQKENI. The CDR3: CASSLIYGELFF. CDR3 DNA: TGTGCCAGCTCACTTATATATGGGGAACTGTTTTTT.

The genes are TRBV28 and TRBJ1-2, with D hard to call. V was trimmed by 6 bases and J by 1 base, leaving 9 bases between them. Per germline, CDR1 MDHEN and CDR2 SYDVKM. CDR3 length equals 13 residues. This CDR3 is CASRRSNNYGYTF. DNA of the CDR3: TGTGCCAGCAGGCGGTCTAATAACTATGGCTACACCTTC.

This chain joins TRBV19 and TRBJ1-1; TRBD1 aligns across 12 bases. Germline trimming cut 3 bases from V and 5 bases from J; bases unmatched to any gene: 4. The CDR3 spans 15 residues. The germline V gene encodes CDR1 LNHDA and CDR2 SQIVND (reference sequence). The CDR3 DNA sequence: TGTGCCAGTAGTATCGGGACAGGGGGCGGAACTGAAGCTTTCTTT. Translating gives CASSIGTGGGTEAFF.

The chain carries TRBV18 and TRBJ1-1, with 7 bases lining up with TRBD1. This CDR3 contains 18 residues. The junction had 16 bases not matched to a gene; V was cut back by 3 bases and J by 3 bases. Germline V gives CDR1 KGHSH, CDR2 LQKENI. CDR3 nucleotides: TGTGCCAGCTCACCCCCGTTAATAGACAGGGTGTTCGACACTGAAGCTTTCTTT. Protein: CASSPPLIDRVFDTEAFF.

The DNA of the CDR3 is TGTGCCAGCAGTTACCGCACAGCAGCTAACTATGGCTACACCTTC. Translated: CASSYRTAANYGYTF. This chain connects TRBV6-6 to TRBJ1-2; D is unclear. CDR3 size: 15 residues. CDR1 and CDR2 from the germline V gene are MNHNY and SVGAGI (reference sequence). V shed 2 bases and J shed 0 bases, with 10 bases lying between them.

V and J are TRBV19 and TRBJ1-2; D is unclear. V gave up 3 bases and J gave up 4 bases, with 3 bases separating them. The CDR3 contains 11 residues. Germline V gives CDR1 LNHDA, CDR2 SQIVND (reference sequence). CDR3: CASSMGYGYTF. CDR3 DNA: TGTGCCAGTAGTATGGGCTATGGCTACACCTTC.

This clone was seen only a few times. The rearrangement links TRBV15 to TRBJ1-1; maybe TRBD1 (6 bases). Trimming removed 0 bases at V and 6 bases at J, with 14 bases between. This CDR3 is 15 amino acids long. CDR1 LNHNV and CDR2 YYDKDF come from the germline V gene (reference sequence). In nucleotides, the CDR3 is TGTGCCACCAGCAGAGAGGGGGCAGGGATCGCTGAAGCTTTCTTT. This sequence encodes CATSREGAGIAEAFF.